The clone carrying this T cell receptor beta chain has at least ten counts. Stable Graves' hyperthyroidism meant no ophthalmopathy progression within 18 months. Using RNA transcripts as the source, TCR beta CDR3 regions were amplified. The study used the HTBI primer set for a first-round RT-PCR of the TCR CDR3. From the multiplex PCR reads, TCRdb called clonotypes with MiXCR, one entry per CDR3 protein. The repertoire holds some 200,000 distinct CDR3 sequences, roughly 18% seen once, with roughly 53% in the top ten. This CDR3 is 11 amino acids long. Germline loops: CDR1 SGHTA, CDR2 FQGNSA. Trimming removed 4 bases at V and 6 bases at J, with 7 bases between. This record belongs to a study of T cells in Graves' hyperthyroidism and ophthalmopathy.

The sample was blood. The TCR comes from a man aged 45-65 years with Graves' hyperthyroidism. The chain couples TRBV7-2 to TRBJ2-7; D not certain. The CDR3 sequence: CASSSGSEQYF. CDR3 in DNA: TGTGCCAGCAGCTCAGGTAGCGAGCAGTACTTC.